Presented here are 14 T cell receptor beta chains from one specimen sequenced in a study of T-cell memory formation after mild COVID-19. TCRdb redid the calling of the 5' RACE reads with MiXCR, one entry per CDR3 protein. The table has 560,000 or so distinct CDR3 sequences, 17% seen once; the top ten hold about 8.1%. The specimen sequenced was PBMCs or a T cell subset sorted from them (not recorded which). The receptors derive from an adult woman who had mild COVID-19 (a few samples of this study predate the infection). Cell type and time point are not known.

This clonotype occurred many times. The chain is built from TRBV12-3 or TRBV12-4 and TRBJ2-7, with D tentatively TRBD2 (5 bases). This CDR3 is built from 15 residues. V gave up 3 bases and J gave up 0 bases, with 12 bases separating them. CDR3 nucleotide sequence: TGTGCCAGCAGTTTTTCGGGATCAGCCTCCTACGAGCAGTACTTC. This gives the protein CASSFSGSASYEQYF.

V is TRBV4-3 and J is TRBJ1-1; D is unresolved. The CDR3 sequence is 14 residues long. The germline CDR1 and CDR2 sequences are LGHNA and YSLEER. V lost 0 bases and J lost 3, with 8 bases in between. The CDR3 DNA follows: TGCGCCAGCAGCCAAGAGGTAGCGGACACTGAAGCTTTCTTT. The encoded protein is CASSQEVADTEAFF.

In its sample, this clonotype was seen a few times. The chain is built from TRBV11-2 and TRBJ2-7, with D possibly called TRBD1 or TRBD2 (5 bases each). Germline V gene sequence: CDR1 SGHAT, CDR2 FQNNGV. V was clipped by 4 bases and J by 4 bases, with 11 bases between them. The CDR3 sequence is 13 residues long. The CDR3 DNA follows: TGTGCCAGCAGCTCTGAAGGGGAGTACGAGCAGTACTTC. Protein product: CASSSEGEYEQYF.

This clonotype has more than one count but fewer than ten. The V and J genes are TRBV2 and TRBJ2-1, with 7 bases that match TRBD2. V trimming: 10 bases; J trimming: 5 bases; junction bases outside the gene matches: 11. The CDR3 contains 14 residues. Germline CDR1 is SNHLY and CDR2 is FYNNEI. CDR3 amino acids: CATPSGSPHNEQFF. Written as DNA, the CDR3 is TGTGCCACCCCTAGCGGATCCCCCCACAATGAGCAGTTCTTC.

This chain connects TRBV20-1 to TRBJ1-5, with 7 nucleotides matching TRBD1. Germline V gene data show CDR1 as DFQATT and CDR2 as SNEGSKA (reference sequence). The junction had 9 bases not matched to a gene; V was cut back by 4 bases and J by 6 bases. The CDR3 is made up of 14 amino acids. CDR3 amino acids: CSAKGGGDIQPQHF. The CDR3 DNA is TGCAGTGCTAAGGGAGGGGGCGACATTCAGCCCCAGCATTTT.

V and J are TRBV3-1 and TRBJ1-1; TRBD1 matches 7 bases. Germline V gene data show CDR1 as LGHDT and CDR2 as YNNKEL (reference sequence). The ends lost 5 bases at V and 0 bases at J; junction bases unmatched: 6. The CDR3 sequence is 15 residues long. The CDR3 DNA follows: TGTGCCAGCAGCGTAGGGGGCTTGGTGAACACTGAAGCTTTCTTT. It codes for CASSVGGLVNTEAFF.

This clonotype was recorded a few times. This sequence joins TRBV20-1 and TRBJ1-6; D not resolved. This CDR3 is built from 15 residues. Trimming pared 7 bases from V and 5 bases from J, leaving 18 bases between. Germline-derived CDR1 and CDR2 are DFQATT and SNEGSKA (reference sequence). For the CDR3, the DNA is TGCAGTGTCTTGGACCCAGGTCCCGATAATTCACCCCTCCACTTT. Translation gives CSVLDPGPDNSPLHF.

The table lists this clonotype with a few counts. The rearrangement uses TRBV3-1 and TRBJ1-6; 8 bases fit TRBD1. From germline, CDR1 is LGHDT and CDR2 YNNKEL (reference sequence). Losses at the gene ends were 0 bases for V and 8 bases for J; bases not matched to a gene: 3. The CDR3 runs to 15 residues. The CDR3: CASSQDAGGDSPLHF. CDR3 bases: TGTGCCAGCAGCCAAGACGCAGGGGGCGATTCACCCCTCCACTTT.

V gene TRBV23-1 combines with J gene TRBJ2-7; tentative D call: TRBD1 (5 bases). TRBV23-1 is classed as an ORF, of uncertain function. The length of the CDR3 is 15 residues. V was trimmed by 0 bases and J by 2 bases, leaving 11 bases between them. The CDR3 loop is CASSQSGRDPYEQYF. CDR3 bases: TGCGCCAGCAGTCAATCAGGCAGGGATCCCTACGAGCAGTACTTC.

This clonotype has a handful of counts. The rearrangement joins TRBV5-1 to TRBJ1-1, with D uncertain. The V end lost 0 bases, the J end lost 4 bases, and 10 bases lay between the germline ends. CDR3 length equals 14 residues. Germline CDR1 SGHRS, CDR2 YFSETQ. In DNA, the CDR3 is TGCGCCAGCAGCTTGGATCCGGGGATCACTGAAGCTTTCTTT. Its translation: CASSLDPGITEAFF.

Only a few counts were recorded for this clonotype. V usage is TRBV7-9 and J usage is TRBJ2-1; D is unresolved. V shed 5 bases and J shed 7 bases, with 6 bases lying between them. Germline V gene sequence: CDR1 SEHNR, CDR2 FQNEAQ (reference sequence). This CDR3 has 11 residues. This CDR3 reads CASSAKNEQFF. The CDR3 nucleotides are TGTGCCAGCAGCGCCAAAAATGAGCAGTTCTTC.

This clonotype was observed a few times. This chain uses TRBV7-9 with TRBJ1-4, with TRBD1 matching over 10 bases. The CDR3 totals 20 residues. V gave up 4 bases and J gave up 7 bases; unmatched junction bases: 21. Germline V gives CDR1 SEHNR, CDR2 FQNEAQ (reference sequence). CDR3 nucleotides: TGTGCCAGCAGCTCCCATCGTCGGACAGGGGGAACCCGGGAAACTGAAAAACTGTTTTTT. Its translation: CASSSHRRTGGTRETEKLFF.

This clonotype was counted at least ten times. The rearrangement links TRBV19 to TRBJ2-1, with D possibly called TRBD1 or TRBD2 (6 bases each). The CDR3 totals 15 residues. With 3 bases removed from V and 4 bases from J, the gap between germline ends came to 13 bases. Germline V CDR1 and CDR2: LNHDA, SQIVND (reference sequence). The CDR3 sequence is CASSMGRGQYNEQFF. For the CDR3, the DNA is TGTGCCAGTAGTATGGGACGGGGGCAATACAATGAGCAGTTCTTC.

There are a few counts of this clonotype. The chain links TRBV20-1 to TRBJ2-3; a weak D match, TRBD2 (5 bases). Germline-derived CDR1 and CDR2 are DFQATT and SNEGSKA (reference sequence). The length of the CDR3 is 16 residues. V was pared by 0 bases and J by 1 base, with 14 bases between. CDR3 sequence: CSARDLFKGGTDTQYF. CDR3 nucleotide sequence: TGCAGTGCTAGAGATCTATTCAAGGGAGGCACAGATACGCAGTATTTT.